At least ten counts were recorded for the clone carrying this T cell receptor (beta chain). Antigen specificity is unknown. These data are taken from a study of T-cell memory formation after mild COVID-19. General observations from the study: SARS-CoV-2 specificity was not confirmed for second-wave clones peaking on day 37.

This CDR3 has 13 residues. The ends were cut back, 1 base at V and 1 base at J, with 4 bases in the middle. Germline CDR1 reads SGHTA; CDR2 reads FQGNSA. A single record per CDR3 protein comes from TCRdb applying MiXCR to the 5' RACE reads. This table has under 550,000 distinct CDR3 sequences, more than 15% appearing once. Sequencing was performed on PBMCs or a T cell subset sorted from them (not recorded which). This receptor was obtained from a man between 18 and 35 years old who had mild COVID-19 (a few samples of this study predate the infection). Cell type and time point are not known. The chain is built from TRBV7-2 and TRBJ1-1, with D uncertain. CDR3 in DNA: TGTGCCAGCAGCTTAGATCGGAACACTGAAGCTTTCTTT. This encodes CASSLDRNTEAFF.